This TCR beta chain was retrieved from a study of Graves' ophthalmopathy and Graves' hyperthyroidism. Background on the study: Peripheral blood was obtained at first diagnosis, ahead of any treatment.

Trimming took 4 bases from V and 1 from J, leaving 10 bases between them. The CDR3 has 14 residues. Amplified material comprised TCR beta CDR3 regions derived from RNA transcripts. Following a first-round RT-PCR that used HTBI primers, a second-round multiplex PCR was carried out. TCRdb reprocessed the multiplex PCR reads via MiXCR and lists one record per CDR3 protein. The table lists about 740,000 distinct CDR3 sequences, 40% of them singletons. Other autoimmune diseases, uncontrolled infections, pregnancy or lactation excluded patients from enrollment. Someone took the PBMCs out of more than 9 ml of fresh peripheral blood. The sample holds many counts of this clonotype. Antigen: not known. Whole-study results and caveats: For separating ophthalmopathy from stable hyperthyroidism, a 13-signature model gave approximately 90% sensitivity and roughly 78% specificity.

The rearrangement uses TRBV12-3 or TRBV12-4 and TRBJ1-1; possible D gene TRBD1, 5 bases. The TCR originated in an adult man with Graves' ophthalmopathy. The source material was peripheral blood. The CDR3 here is CASSYKGPNTEAFF. The CDR3 nucleotides read TGTGCCAGCAGTTATAAGGGACCGAACACTGAAGCTTTCTTT.